The source of this TCR beta chain is a study of OX40 agonist ivuxolimab in advanced cancers. Patients who had autoimmune disease history or got systemic immunosuppression were left out. Remarks on this clone: The antigen remains undetermined.

Only in-frame clones appear in the TCRdb table, and some are missing; sequencing was by immunoSEQ multiplex PCR. This table has about 55,000 clones, 70% to 85% appearing once. Study conclusions and caveats: CD8+ T cells (on average) carried more expanded clones than CD4+ T cells.

Sequenced material: CD4+ or CD8+ T cells sorted from blood, taken in a trial of the OX40 agonist ivuxolimab. The clonotype originates from an adult with an advanced solid tumor such as melanoma, head and neck, liver or kidney cancer.

The CDR3 sequence is CASSFQTSADTQYF. DNA for the CDR3: TGTGCCAGCAGCTTCCAGACTAGCGCAGATACGCAGTATTTT. V is TRBV7-9 and J is TRBJ2-3; 8 bases line up with TRBD2. This CDR3 has 14 residues. V lost 3 bases and J lost 4; bases outside the gene matches: 3. In germline, CDR1 is SEHNR, CDR2 FQNEAQ (reference sequence).